This T cell receptor (beta chain) appears in the sequencing data of a study of monozygotic twins with inflammatory bowel disease. Germline CDR1 and CDR2: LGHDT and YNNKEL (reference sequence). This CDR3 has 13 amino acids. During cDNA synthesis, UMIs that each contained a 6-nucleotide sample barcode were added by means of template switching. Using the 5' RACE reads, TCRdb records one entry per CDR3 protein without DNA. The sample has tens of thousands of distinct CDR3 sequences, and its top ten clones hold just under 7.5%. Skipping T cell sorting, the study isolated total RNA directly from whole blood.

This clonotype was sampled from a human donor with ulcerative colitis or Crohn's disease, or a healthy co-twin of an affected twin (not recorded which). The sample comprised blood. The chain couples TRBV3-1 to TRBJ2-3; TCRdb designates TRBD2, a call that cannot be tested without DNA. This CDR3 reads CANSPSGTDTQYF.